This T cell receptor beta chain emerged from a study of regulatory T cells in long-lasting Graves disease (dated by TCRdb to the early 2020s). General notes on the study: Patients with newly diagnosed Graves' disease had been on antithyroid drugs for under 3 months. Peripheral blood TCR sequencing and RNA sequencing compared persistent Graves' disease patients with newly diagnosed Graves' disease patients. The study was conducted in China and was registered as a clinical trial. TCR sequencing covered some 13 persistent and around 20 newly diagnosed Graves' disease patients, approximately 33 samples in total.

This clonotype was detected ten times or more. Which antigen it targets is not known. No much larger clonotype is one base removed from it; base qualities were not supplied. Library preparation used multiplex PCR. Reads for this sample came from an Illumina HiSeq 4000. CDR3 regions were amplified by Arm-PCR with iRepertoire HTBI primers to construct TCR beta libraries. Gel purification was performed on PCR products prior to sequencing. The authors' analysis ran thus. Gene usage analysis of CDR3 amino acid clonotypes relied on the 60 or so TRBV and about 15 TRBJ segments identified across samples. COPE and FqMerger were used to merge filtered high-quality paired reads into contigs. BLAST was used to align contigs to the IMGT TRBV, TRBD and TRBJ reference genes, and CDR3 was defined following IMGT. Clonotypes above 0.1% frequency were classified as highly expanded clones. Repertoire diversity was measured by Shannon entropy, and V-J evenness by the Gini coefficient. A clonotype was considered public if more than one individual shared it. The public sequencing data were trimmed at Q25 with fastp and processed into clonotypes with MiXCR by TCRdb, which kept only in-frame beta chains. Every entry covers one CDR3 protein and lists the most common genes and DNA from its rows. In this record, the V and J calls reflect TCRdb's handling and not the investigators' own analysis. This sample comprises 400,000 to 500,000 distinct CDR3 sequences, under 15% of them detected only once. The top ten constitute over 15% of the sample.

Taken from cysteine to phenylalanine, the CDR3 has 14 residues. Just the 42-base CDR3 DNA is kept, in frame starting at base 1. The germline V and J ends show losses of 1 base and 9 bases respectively, and no gene match explains 7 bases of the junction. From the germline V gene (reference sequence), CDR1 is DFQATT and CDR2 is SNEGSKA. What the study reported, not specific to this receptor: Preferential use of TRBV28, TRBJ1-2 and TRBJ2-5 was observed in persistent disease, whereas TRBV20-1 and TRBJ2-1 were favored in newly diagnosed disease. A larger number of public clonotypes was shared among persistent patients (about 2,700) than among newly diagnosed patients (about 990). Sequencing and analysis were limited to the TCR beta chain. Only peripheral blood was studied, because thyroid tissue, the primary lesion, was inaccessible. As a limitation, the authors acknowledged that the small sample size may reduce accuracy. Compared with newly diagnosed patients, patients with persistent Graves' disease had lower TCR Shannon entropy and fewer highly expanded clones, which suggests clonal expansion.

Interpreted using the paper, the time point label stands for: newly diagnosed GD, antithyroid drugs for less than 3 months. For both TCR sequencing and RNA sequencing, RNA was extracted from PBMCs using TRIzol. Graves' disease was diagnosed according to American Thyroid Association guidelines. Patients were recruited from an endocrinology department in Xi'an, China. Each patient gave about 10 milliliters of peripheral blood, collected in an EDTA anticoagulant tube. PBMCs were isolated by Ficoll Paque Plus density gradient separation without further T cell sorting. RNA quality was checked with an Agilent 2100 Bioanalyzer and agarose gel, and concentration with a NanoDrop 2000. In addition, the sample was reused for a study of T cells in Graves' hyperthyroidism and ophthalmopathy. As that second study puts it: Stable Graves' hyperthyroidism was defined as no progression to ophthalmopathy during 18 months of follow-up. Hyperthyroidism patients were newly diagnosed, had a disease duration of under 2 months, and were aged 18 to 65 years. Exclusion was applied to patients with uncontrolled infections, other autoimmune diseases, pregnancy or lactation. Diagnoses were established on the basis of clinical symptoms, serum thyroxine and TRAb, thyroid ultrasound, and orbital computed tomography. For the first round of RT-PCR on the TCR CDR3, the HTBI primer set was used together with the Qiagen OneStep RT-PCR kit. Most expanded thyroid clonotypes (frequency above 0.001) were also found in blood, which suggests that blood repertoires may mirror thyroid immune responses. In cross-validation, a model built on a 13 V-J signature told ophthalmopathy apart from stable hyperthyroidism with approximately 90% sensitivity and around 83% specificity, and in testing the same model reached 80%/75%. In validation, progression to ophthalmopathy was predicted by the model with 70.59% sensitivity and under 85% specificity, a median of roughly 6 months before onset. To identify TCR V-J signatures that set the groups apart, the researchers used a discovery cohort of 100 patients, made up of 43 with Graves' ophthalmopathy and about 60 with stable Graves' hyperthyroidism. An independent validation cohort of fewer than 20 hyperthyroidism patients and about 16 patients who later progressed to ophthalmopathy tested prospective prediction of ophthalmopathy. The 75 to 100 discovery patients were randomly divided into training and test sets at a 7:3 ratio. The study also compared thyroid tissue and blood T-cell repertoires from about 6 Graves' hyperthyroidism patients. After sampling, hyperthyroidism patients received methimazole starting at 30 mg daily, and ophthalmopathy patients received high-dose intravenous methylprednisolone. The libraries were constructed in a second round of multiplex PCR and then size-selected and purified. Sequencing of the libraries was done on an Illumina HiSeq2000 using paired-end 100 bp reads. SOAPnuke was used to process the raw data, with reads discarded if the reads contained adapters or uncalled bases, had a mean Phred below 15, or lacked an exact constant-primer or identifier match. High-quality paired reads were merged using COPE v1.2.5, and each unique nucleotide sequence was defined as a clonotype. Clonotypes were aligned to IMGT TRBV, TRBD and TRBJ reference segments using MiTCR v1.1. The analysis included only V-J combinations with a frequency above 0.0001, which together covered approximately 99% of the repertoires. The TCS score was defined as F50 (clonal expansion) divided by E x V (chaos), with BLOSUM62-based TCRdist calculated between CDR3 peptides within each V-J. Welch's t-statistics and random forest reduced around 510 V-J features to 13, which were used in a naive Bayes classifier (R e1071). No statistical method was used to set the sample size in advance, and investigators knew the group allocation. The paper reports TCR Vbeta CDR3 sequencing of some 140 peripheral blood samples: under 45 ophthalmopathy, fewer than 80 hyperthyroidism and approximately 17 progressor patients.

The sample was peripheral blood mononuclear cells (PBMCs), taken at new diagnosis, from a patient treated with antithyroid drugs. This chain joins TRBV20-1 to TRBJ1-5, and TRBD1 matches 9 of the central bases. The source is a woman aged 25 to 45 with Graves disease. Donor details come from another sample of the same person, matched by shared clones. The CDR3 is CSARGGTGSAPQHF. The DNA sequence is as follows: TGCAGTGCTAGAGGGGGGACAGGGTCTGCGCCCCAGCATTTT.